This record covers a single T cell receptor beta chain. The antigen is undetermined. This entry belongs to a study of shared clonotypes between healthy human individuals. Points from the study as a whole: Larger estimated richness was generally recorded for naive subsets relative to memory subsets. Sharing across four donors was seen in around 5% of naive CD4 clonotypes.

Clones were read by immunoSEQ multiplex PCR, and TCRdb kept only the in-frame ones, dropping some. Of just over 2,000,000 clones detected, 95% appear once; the ten largest clones hold 0.13%. Sequencing used naive CD4+ T cells sorted from blood. Subset reported: CD45RA+ positively selected. This TCR came from a young man in good health.

This chain's CDR3 is CASSGRPGPQFF. The CDR3 coding sequence is TGTGCCAGCAGTGGAAGGCCGGGACCCCAGTTCTTC. The chain recombines TRBV7-9 with TRBJ2-1, with D perhaps matching TRBD1 or TRBD2 (5 bases each). Germline V gives CDR1 SEHNR, CDR2 FQNEAQ (reference sequence). The CDR3 spans 12 residues. Trimming left V 6 bases short and J 13 bases short, with 16 bases between.